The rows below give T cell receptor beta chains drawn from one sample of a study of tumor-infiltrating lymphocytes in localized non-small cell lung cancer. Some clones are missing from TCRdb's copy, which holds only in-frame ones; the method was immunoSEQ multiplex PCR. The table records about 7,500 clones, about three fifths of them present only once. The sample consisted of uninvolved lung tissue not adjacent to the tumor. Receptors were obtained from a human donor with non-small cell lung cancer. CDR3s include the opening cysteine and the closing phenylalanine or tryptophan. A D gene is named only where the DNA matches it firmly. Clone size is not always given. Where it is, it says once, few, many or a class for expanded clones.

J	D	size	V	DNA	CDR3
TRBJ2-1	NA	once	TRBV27	TGTGCCAGCAGTACCTCGGTATGGCGGGAGCAGTTCTTC	CASSTSVWREQFF
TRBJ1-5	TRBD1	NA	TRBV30	TGTGCCTGGAGTGTACGGGGACAGTGGATTAATCAGCCCCAGCATTTT	CAWSVRGQWINQPQHF
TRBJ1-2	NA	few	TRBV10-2	TGCGCCAGCAGGAAATCTAACTATGGCTACACCTTC	CASRKSNYGYTF
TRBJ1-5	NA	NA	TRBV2	TGTGCCAGCAGTTGGGGCGGCAATCAGCCCCAGCATTTT	CASSWGGNQPQHF
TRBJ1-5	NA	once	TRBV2	TGTGCCAGCAGCTATGACAGTTCCAATCAGCCCCAGCATTTT	CASSYDSSNQPQHF
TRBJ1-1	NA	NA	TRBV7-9	TGTGCCAGCAGCCAAAACACTGAAGCTTTCTTT	CASSQNTEAFF
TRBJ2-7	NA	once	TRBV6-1	TGTGCCAGCAGTGAAGGACAGGGAGGCACGAACGAGCAGTACTTC	CASSEGQGGTNEQYF
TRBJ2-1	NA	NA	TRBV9	TGTGCCAGCAGCCCCCGGGGGTACAATGAGCAGTTCTTC	CASSPRGYNEQFF
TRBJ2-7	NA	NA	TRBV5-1	TGCGCCAGCAGCTTCGGGTCGAATTACGAGCAGTACTTC	CASSFGSNYEQYF
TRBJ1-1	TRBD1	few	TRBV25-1	TGTGCCAGCAGGACAGGGTCATTTAGGGAAGCTTTCTTT	CASRTGSFREAFF
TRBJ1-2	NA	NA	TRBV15	TGTGCCACCAGCCCCCCGGGGGGTGGTCTCTATGGCTACACCTTC	CATSPPGGGLYGYTF
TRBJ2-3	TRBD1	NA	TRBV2	TGTGCCAGCAGCGGACAGGGTAACACAGATACGCAGTATTTT	CASSGQGNTDTQYF
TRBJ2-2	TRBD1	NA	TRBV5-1	TGCGCCAGCGGGACAGGGGACACCGGGGAGCTGTTTTTT	CASGTGDTGELFF
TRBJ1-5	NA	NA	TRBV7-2	TGTGCCAGCAGCTTAGTCGGGCAGCCCCAGCATTTT	CASSLVGQPQHF
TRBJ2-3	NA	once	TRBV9	TGTGCCAGCAGCTTCCTAGCGTTAAGGAATACGCAGTATTTT	CASSFLALRNTQYF
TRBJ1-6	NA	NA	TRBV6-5	TGTGCCAGCACCTCCCCCGGGGGGGCATCACCCCTCCACTTT	CASTSPGGASPLHF
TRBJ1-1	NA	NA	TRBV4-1	TGCGCCAGCAGCACCCTAGGTCAGGGTGGAAACACTGAAGCTTTCTTT	CASSTLGQGGNTEAFF
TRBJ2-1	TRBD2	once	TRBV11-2	TGTGCCAGCAGAAAGACTAGCACCTACAATGAGCAGTTCTTC	CASRKTSTYNEQFF
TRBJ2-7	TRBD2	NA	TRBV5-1	TGCGCCAGCAGCTTGGATTGGGCGGGGGGGTTGCACGAGCAGTACTTC	CASSLDWAGGLHEQYF
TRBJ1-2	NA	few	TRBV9	TGTGCCAGCAGCCTCTCTAACTATGGCTACACCTTC	CASSLSNYGYTF
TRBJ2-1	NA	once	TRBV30	TGTGCCTGGAGTGGAGTCAATGAGCAGTTCTTC	CAWSGVNEQFF
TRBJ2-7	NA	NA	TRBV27	TGTGCCAGCAGCCATCAATACCAAAAATACGAGCAGTACTTC	CASSHQYQKYEQYF
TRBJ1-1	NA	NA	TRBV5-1	TGCGCCAGCAAGATCGGGGTGAACACTGAAGCTTTCTTT	CASKIGVNTEAFF
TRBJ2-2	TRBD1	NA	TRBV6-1	TGTGCCAGCAACCACAGGGGCACCGGGGAGCTGTTTTTT	CASNHRGTGELFF
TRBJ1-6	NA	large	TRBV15	TGTGCCACCAGCGGGGGACGGAATAATTCACCCCTCCACTTT	CATSGGRNNSPLHF
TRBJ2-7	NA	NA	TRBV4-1	TGCGCCAGCAGCCAAAACCCTCTCCCCAGTAGCGAGCAGTACTTC	CASSQNPLPSSEQYF
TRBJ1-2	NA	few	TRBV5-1	TGCGCCAGCAGCTTGAAACCGGAGAGGGGCTACACCTTC	CASSLKPERGYTF
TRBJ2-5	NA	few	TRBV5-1	TGCGCCAGCAGCTTGGAAGAGACCCAGTACTTC	CASSLEETQYF
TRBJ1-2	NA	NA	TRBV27	TGTGCCAGCAGTCCCTCCAGGGAAACCTATGGCTACACCTTC	CASSPSRETYGYTF
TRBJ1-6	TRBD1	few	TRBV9	TGTGCCAGCAGCGTAGAGGGACAGGGGGAATATTCACCCCTCCACTTT	CASSVEGQGEYSPLHF
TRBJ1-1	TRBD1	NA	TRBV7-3	TGTGCCAGCAGCTTAACGGCAGGGGGGAACACTGAAGCTTTCTTT	CASSLTAGGNTEAFF